This T cell receptor beta chain was identified in a study of post-analysis software for immune sequencing data. Study context: Secondary progressive, relapsing-remitting and progressive-relapsing multiple sclerosis were among the included disease courses. Study-level results: Controls significantly exceeded multiple sclerosis patients in normalized Chao1 diversity. Controls had lower frequencies than patients of about 5 TRBV segments, which included TRBV5-6, TRBV5-1 and TRBV20-1. Co-batched samples clustered tightly together by F measure.

With respect to this clonotype: Antigen specificity is unknown.

CDR1 is WSHSY and CDR2 is SAAADI in the germline V gene. Trimming removed 2 bases from V and 4 bases from J, with 11 bases in between. CDR3 size: 15 residues. Built from TCR beta cDNA, the libraries had unique molecular identifiers in them. The source material, roughly 0.9 to 11 million T cells, gave rise to roughly 500,000 cDNA molecules. TCRdb recomputed calls from the PCR reads with MiXCR, one row per CDR3 protein. The sample lists over 700,000 distinct CDR3 sequences, 25% to 30% occurring once. Specimen: blood. The V call is TRBV10-2, the J call TRBJ2-2, with D unclear. The sequence derives from a girl aged 5-17 years with multiple sclerosis. The CDR3 bases are TGCGCCAGCAGTGAGGCGAGTGGTATCACCGGGGAGCTGTTTTTT. Amino acid sequence: CASSEASGITGELFF.